The 29 T cell receptor beta chains listed next were all sequenced from one sample in a study of CD8+CD57+ T cells in acquired aplastic anemia. It was genomic DNA that served as the template for profiling TCR beta VDJ and CDR3. TCRdb analysed the reads with MiXCR anew, one entry per CDR3 protein. In the table there are 100,000 to 120,000 distinct CDR3 sequences, less than 65% of which are singletons. Input material: sorted CD4+, CD8+, or CD8+CD57+ T cells (not recorded which) from PBMCs. These receptor sequences come from a human donor in good health, serving as a control.

Many counts were recorded for this clonotype. The chain couples TRBV11-2 to TRBJ2-1; 9 bases agree with TRBD1. V shed 4 bases and J 7 bases; nucleotides not matched to a gene: 14. CDR1 and CDR2 from the germline V gene are SGHAT and FQNNGV. The CDR3 totals 17 residues. CDR3 sequence: CASSSGSRDRVGNEQFF. Here the CDR3 DNA reads TGTGCCAGCAGCTCAGGGAGCCGGGACAGGGTGGGTAATGAGCAGTTCTTC.

The chain recombines TRBV29-1 with TRBJ1-2; perhaps TRBD1 as D (5 bases). Trimming took 5 bases from V and 11 from J, leaving 18 bases between them. Germline V gives CDR1 SQVTM, CDR2 ANQGSEA. The CDR3 spans 12 residues. In nucleotides, the CDR3 is TGCAGCGTTCGTCGACAGTCTATTGAGTACACCTTC. Amino acid sequence: CSVRRQSIEYTF. Full variable domain (remainder filled in from reference TRBV29-1 and TRBJ1-2): SAVISQKPSRDICQRGTSLTIQCQVDSQVTMMFWYRQQPGQSLTLIATANQGSEATYESGFVIDKFPISRPNLTFSTLTVSNMSPEDSSIYLCSVRRQSIEYTFGSGTRLTVV.

The rearrangement links TRBV19 to TRBJ2-6; D is unclear. V was shortened by 7 bases and J by 0 bases, with 7 bases between the two germline ends. Germline assignment: CDR1 LNHDA and CDR2 SQIVND (reference sequence). This CDR3 has 14 residues. The CDR3 nucleotides read TGTGCCAGTATGGGGTACTCTGGGGCCAACGTCCTGACTTTC. This gives the protein CASMGYSGANVLTF.

Many counts were recorded for this clonotype. V usage is TRBV27 and J usage is TRBJ2-7; 10 bases line up with TRBD1. CDR1 is MNHEY, CDR2 SMNVEV, per germline (reference sequence). The CDR3 has 13 amino acids. V shed 9 bases and J 1 base; nucleotides not matched to a gene: 3. The CDR3 is CASWTGGSYEQYF. DNA for the CDR3: TGTGCCAGTTGGACAGGGGGATCCTACGAGCAGTACTTC.

V usage is TRBV6-1 and J usage is TRBJ1-4; 12 nucleotides line up with TRBD1. From germline, CDR1 is MNHNS and CDR2 SASEGT. V dropped 5 bases and J dropped 5; count of bases not matched to a gene: 6. The CDR3 is 16 amino acids. The chain's CDR3 is CASSPHGTGGNEKLFF. CDR3 bases: TGTGCCAGCAGTCCACACGGGACAGGGGGCAATGAAAAACTGTTTTTT.

This chain uses TRBV25-1 with TRBJ2-3; D remains unclear. Per germline, CDR1 MGHDK and CDR2 SYGVNS. Trimming removed 2 bases from V and 0 bases from J, with 9 bases in between. The CDR3 is 15 amino acids. In DNA form, the CDR3 reads TGTGCCAGCAGTGAAGGCAGAACTAGCACAGATACGCAGTATTTT. Protein sequence: CASSEGRTSTDTQYF.

Turning to this clonotype: Germline is not matched at one junction end, which may reflect a read error. The rearrangement links TRBV6-5 to TRBJ1-6, with 7 bases fitting TRBD1. The CDR3 spans 14 residues. Germline values: CDR1 MNHEY, CDR2 SVGAGI. CDR3 in DNA: TGCGCCAGCACTTCCGGGACAGCCGCCTCACCCCTCCACTTT. This gives the protein CASTSGTAASPLHF.

The chain carries TRBV9 and TRBJ2-1, with TRBD2 as a possible D gene (6 bases). Trimming left V 0 bases short and J 8 bases short, with 21 bases between. Looked up from germline, CDR1 is SGDLS and CDR2 is YYNGEE. The CDR3 loop spans 17 amino acids. CDR3 region: CASSVEGGAPGFDEQFF. CDR3 DNA: TGTGCCAGCAGCGTAGAAGGCGGGGCTCCGGGCTTTGATGAGCAGTTCTTC.

This clonotype turned up a few times. A much more abundant neighbour one base away suggests this may be a read error. In DNA, the CDR3 is TGTGCCAGCAGTACGGGACAGATTGGCAATCAGCCCCAGCATTTT. Residues: CASSTGQIGNQPQHF. The chain carries TRBV6-1 and TRBJ1-5; 7 nucleotides line up with TRBD1. V was clipped by 5 bases and J by 2 bases; unmatched bases: 6. This CDR3 is built from 15 residues. Germline assignment: CDR1 MNHNS and CDR2 SASEGT.

This clonotype has at least ten counts. The chain has TRBV5-6 and TRBJ1-4, with TRBD1 matching 9 bases. CDR3 size: 15 residues. J lost 8 bases, V lost 0 bases, and 5 bases had no gene match. Germline V gives CDR1 SGHDT, CDR2 YYEEEE. The DNA of the CDR3 is TGTGCCAGCAGCTTGGGGGACAGGGTTGACGAAAAACTGTTTTTT. This sequence encodes CASSLGDRVDEKLFF.

V gene TRBV25-1 combines with J gene TRBJ2-7; TRBD2 is a possible D gene (7 bases). The CDR3 spans 14 residues. Per the germline V gene, CDR1 is MGHDK and CDR2 is SYGVNS. V lost 4 bases to trimming and J lost 2 bases, with 12 bases between them. As DNA, the CDR3 is TGTGCCAGCAGTGGGGGGGGCCTCCCCTACGAGCAGTACTTC. It yields the protein CASSGGGLPYEQYF.

This clonotype appeared many times. The gene calls are TRBV4-3 and TRBJ1-5; no clear D gene. Trimming stripped 0 bases from V and 4 bases from J, with 4 bases between. The CDR3 sequence is 13 residues long. Germline values: CDR1 LGHNA, CDR2 YSLEER. For the CDR3, the DNA is TGCGCCAGCAGCCAAGATAAGAATCAGCCCCAGCATTTT. Translation: CASSQDKNQPQHF.

This clonotype was seen many times. V gene TRBV12-3 or TRBV12-4 combines with J gene TRBJ2-1, with a weak D call TRBD2 (5 bases). Trimming removed 5 bases at V and 9 bases at J, with 11 bases between. The CDR3 sequence is 12 residues long. CDR3 sequence (DNA): TGTGCCAGCAGTCCCGAGGGTAGTGAGCAGTTCTTC. This sequence encodes CASSPEGSEQFF.

The chain recombines TRBV6-4 with TRBJ1-2; D unresolved. The CDR3 runs to 13 residues. V lost 0 bases and J 6 bases, leaving 8 bases between the germline ends. CDR1 and CDR2 (germline): MRHNA, SNTAGT. The CDR3 DNA reads TGTGCCAGCAGTGACTCGGACGGGGATGGCTACACCTTC. It yields the protein CASSDSDGDGYTF.

This rearrangement joins TRBV15 to TRBJ2-7; D remains unclear. The V end lost 0 bases, the J end lost 6 bases, and 9 bases lay between the germline ends. The CDR3 extends over 13 amino acids. Germline V gene sequence: CDR1 LNHNV, CDR2 YYDKDF (reference sequence). The CDR3 reads CATSRDPSSEQYF. The CDR3 DNA reads TGTGCCACCAGCAGAGATCCGAGCAGCGAGCAGTACTTC.

A few counts support this clonotype. It may be a read error: a sequence one base away is much more abundant. This chain connects TRBV3-1 to TRBJ2-7, with 7 bases that match TRBD1. V trimming: 4 bases; J trimming: 2 bases; junction bases outside the gene matches: 5. The germline CDR1 and CDR2 sequences are LGHDT and YNNKEL (reference sequence). The CDR3 totals 14 residues. The CDR3 DNA reads as TGTGCCAGCAGCCTATGGGACAGCCCCTACGAGCAGTACTTC. Its protein product is CASSLWDSPYEQYF.

The sample holds many counts of this clonotype. The gene calls are TRBV6-1 and TRBJ1-5; TRBD1 aligns across 12 bases. The germline V gene has CDR1 MNHNS and CDR2 SASEGT. V trimming: 2 bases; J trimming: 7 bases; junction bases outside the gene matches: 6. This CDR3 spans 16 amino acids. The chain's CDR3 is CASSEWDRGLGQPQHF. The CDR3 DNA follows: TGTGCCAGCAGTGAATGGGACAGGGGGCTAGGACAGCCCCAGCATTTT.

Of note for this clonotype: A much larger clonotype is one base distant, so this may be a read error. The chain joins TRBV3-1 to TRBJ2-1, with a weak D call TRBD2 (6 bases). This CDR3 comprises 11 residues. The germline V gene encodes CDR1 LGHDT and CDR2 YNNKEL (reference sequence). The V and J ends lost 9 bases and 6 bases respectively, with 9 bases between them. The CDR3 spells CASSGANEQFF. The CDR3 DNA reads TGTGCCAGTAGCGGAGCCAATGAGCAGTTCTTC.

The rearrangement links TRBV29-1 to TRBJ2-7, with 8 bases that match TRBD2. The J call is in doubt because the DNA end fits TRBJ2-1 better. The CDR3 is 13 residues long. The germline CDR1 and CDR2 sequences are SQVTM and ANQGSEA. The CDR3 protein is CSIAQGLGSEQFF. The CDR3 nucleotides read TGCAGCATCGCTCAGGGACTAGGGAGTGAGCAGTTCTTC.

Concerning this clonotype: Lacking the conserved final phenylalanine or tryptophan, this CDR3 likely reflects a read error. The chain recombines TRBV19 with TRBJ2-3; a possible D gene is TRBD1 (5 bases). Germline CDR1 reads LNHDA; CDR2 reads SQIVND (reference sequence). V was clipped by 4 bases and J by 9 bases, with 17 bases between them. The CDR3 extends over 14 amino acids. The CDR3 coding sequence is TGTGCCAGTAGTAAAGGGGCCAGTTATTTCACGCAGTATCTT. It is translated as CASSKGASYFTQYL.

The sample holds many counts of this clonotype. This chain links TRBV12-3 or TRBV12-4 with TRBJ2-2; 7 bases are shared with TRBD2. The CDR3 contains 15 residues. J lost 4 bases, V lost 3 bases, and 5 bases had no gene match. The DNA for the CDR3 is TGTGCCAGCAGTTTGTCGGGGAGGGCCACCGGGGAGCTGTTTTTT. Protein: CASSLSGRATGELFF.

The chain links TRBV3-1 to TRBJ1-2; 7 nucleotides match TRBD1. Trimming took 4 bases from V and 5 from J; bases not matched to a gene: 10. CDR3 length: 15 amino acids. Looked up from germline, CDR1 is LGHDT and CDR2 is YNNKEL (reference sequence). As DNA, the CDR3 is TGTGCCAGCAGCCGAGACAGGGACTTATCGTATGGCTACACCTTC. Protein sequence: CASSRDRDLSYGYTF.

This clonotype was counted a single time. The chain carries TRBV7-3 and TRBJ1-1, with D unresolved. Germline assignment: CDR1 SGHTA and CDR2 FQGTGA. Trimming shortened V by 4 bases and J by 1 base, and 13 bases separated the two germline ends. This CDR3 has 15 amino acids. The chain's CDR3 is CASSSTSDRNTEAFF. The CDR3 coding sequence is TGTGCCAGCAGCTCTACCTCGGACCGGAACACTGAAGCTTTCTTT. Full variable domain (outside the CDR3, taken from reference TRBV7-3 and TRBJ1-1): GAGVSQTPSNKVTEKGKYVELRCDPISGHTALYWYRQSLGQGPEFLIYFQGTGAADDSGLPNDRFFAVRPEGSVSTLKIQRTERGDSAVYLCASSSTSDRNTEAFFGQGTRLTVV.

This chain links TRBV7-3 with TRBJ2-3; the match to TRBD1 covers 9 bases. The V gene end was trimmed by 5 bases and the J gene end by 1 base; junction bases not matched to a gene: 7. This CDR3 spans 16 amino acids. Germline CDR1 SGHTA, CDR2 FQGTGA. The CDR3 region has the DNA TGTGCCAGCAGCGGAAACAGGGGGCAAGGCACAGATACGCAGTATTTT. Protein sequence: CASSGNRGQGTDTQYF.

This clonotype was counted a few times. The chain is built from TRBV12-3 or TRBV12-4 and TRBJ1-3; D is possibly TRBD1 (5 bases). V lost 2 bases to trimming and J lost 4 bases, with 15 bases between them. This CDR3 spans 16 amino acids. The DNA of the CDR3 is TGTGCCAGCAGTTTAATCGTCCCAGGGTCGGGAAACACCATATATTTT. Its translation is CASSLIVPGSGNTIYF.

CDR3 DNA: TGTGCCAGTAAGACAGGGTCAATGTGGAATGAGCAGTTCTTC. Translated: CASKTGSMWNEQFF. The chain employs TRBV19 and TRBJ2-1; 7 bases line up with TRBD1. The trim removed 7 bases at V and 7 bases at J, leaving 10 bases unmatched. Germline values: CDR1 LNHDA, CDR2 SQIVND (reference sequence). This CDR3 is built from 14 residues.

This rearrangement joins TRBV7-3 to TRBJ2-3; TRBD1 aligns across 9 bases. The CDR3 loop spans 15 amino acids. Germline assignment: CDR1 SGHTA and CDR2 FQGTGA. The J segment lost 5 bases and the V segment lost 6 bases, leaving 9 bases of the junction unmatched. The CDR3 coding sequence is TGTGCCAGCAGGCGCCGGACAGGGGTCGGAGATACGCAGTATTTT. Protein sequence: CASRRRTGVGDTQYF.

This clonotype came up many times. The chain combines TRBV29-1 with TRBJ2-1; D unclear. Trimming removed 1 base from V and 9 bases from J, with 10 bases in between. CDR3 size: 12 residues. Germline CDR1 SQVTM, CDR2 ANQGSEA. In DNA, the CDR3 is TGCAGCGTTGAAGCTGTGGTTAGTGAGCAGTTCTTC. It translates to CSVEAVVSEQFF.

The chain combines TRBV7-6 with TRBJ2-5, with 9 bases fitting TRBD1. Germline V gene data show CDR1 as SGHVS and CDR2 as FNYEAQ. The CDR3 sequence is 18 residues long. Trimming cost V 8 bases and J 1 base; bases outside gene matches: 17. CDR3: CASGRYGQGLALQETQYF. The CDR3 nucleotides read TGTGCCAGCGGGCGATACGGACAGGGGCTCGCCCTCCAAGAGACCCAGTACTTC.